The 9 T cell receptor beta chains in this list originate from one sample, sequenced in a study of read filtering for tumor transcriptome and immune sequencing. The library was built from approximately 400 ng RNA with molecular barcoded adaptors for alpha/delta and beta/gamma chains. TCRdb reprocessed the reads via MiXCR and lists one record per CDR3 protein. The sample shows about 46,000 distinct CDR3 sequences, around 19% of them seen only once. Material: a population of CD138-negative cells sorted from bone marrow. Source of these receptors: a donor at least 40 years old with multiple myeloma.

This clonotype was counted ten times or more. The chain has TRBV6-2 or TRBV6-3 and TRBJ2-3, with D perhaps being TRBD1 or TRBD2 (6 bases each). From germline, CDR1 is MNHEY and CDR2 SVGEGT. Trimming left V 10 bases short and J 2 bases short, with 19 bases between. This CDR3 comprises 15 residues. The CDR3 sequence is CATAPRGGNTDTQYF. The CDR3 coding sequence is TGTGCCACCGCCCCCAGGGGAGGCAACACAGATACGCAGTATTTT.

This clonotype was seen ten or more times. A clone one base away is much larger, so this may be a read error. V is TRBV19 and J is TRBJ2-1, with TRBD2 matching over 10 bases. Germline V gene sequence: CDR1 LNHDA, CDR2 SQIVND (reference sequence). V trimming: 8 bases; J trimming: 6 bases; junction bases outside the gene matches: 4. The CDR3 has 13 amino acids. CDR3 DNA: TGTGCCAGTCTAGCGGGAGACTGCAATGAGCAGTTCTTC. This gives the protein CASLAGDCNEQFF.

This clonotype appeared many times. The gene calls are TRBV7-3 and TRBJ2-3; D is perhaps TRBD2 (6 bases). V was shortened by 3 bases and J by 0 bases, with 7 bases between the two germline ends. The CDR3 is 14 amino acids. Germline values: CDR1 SGHTA, CDR2 FQGTGA. The CDR3 DNA follows: TGTGCCAGCAGCTTTCGGGGGAGCACAGATACGCAGTATTTT. It translates to CASSFRGSTDTQYF.

This chain connects TRBV9 to TRBJ1-5; possible D gene TRBD1, 5 bases. The CDR3 is 14 residues long. CDR1 SGDLS and CDR2 YYNGEE come from the germline V gene. V gave up 3 bases and J gave up 6 bases, with 13 bases separating them. In DNA, the CDR3 is TGTGCCAGCAGCGGGGGGAGGGCCGGTCAGCCCCAGCATTTT. Its translation: CASSGGRAGQPQHF.

The table lists this clonotype with many counts. This chain connects TRBV4-3 to TRBJ2-6; no clear D. Looked up from germline, CDR1 is LGHNA and CDR2 is YSLEER. The V end lost 0 bases, the J end lost 1 base, and 1 base lay between the germline ends. CDR3 length equals 14 residues. The CDR3 region is CASSQESGANVLTF. CDR3 coding DNA: TGCGCCAGCAGCCAAGAGTCTGGGGCCAACGTCCTGACTTTC.

This clonotype was counted many times. V gene TRBV20-1 combines with J gene TRBJ1-5; D is unclear. Germline V lookup: CDR1 DFQATT, CDR2 SNEGSKA (reference sequence). The CDR3 length is 12 residues. With 4 bases removed from V and 6 bases from J, the gap between germline ends came to 10 bases. The CDR3 DNA sequence: TGCAGTGCTACTCAGGATTTTCAGCCCCAGCATTTT. Its translation is CSATQDFQPQHF.

As regards this clonotype: At one boundary the junction diverges from the germline segment, which might be a read error. The rearrangement joins TRBV6-2 or TRBV6-3 to TRBJ2-2; 14 bases map to TRBD2. The CDR3 consists of 16 residues. The germline gives CDR1 MNHEY, CDR2 SVGEGT. This CDR3 reads CVSSLGLAGVTGELFF. CDR3 bases: TGTGTCAGCAGTTTGGGACTAGCGGGAGTCACCGGGGAGCTGTTTTTT.

This clonotype was seen at least ten times. With a far larger clone one base away, a read error is the likely cause. The rearrangement joins TRBV28 to TRBJ1-4, with D hard to call. The CDR3 is made up of 16 amino acids. The germline V gene encodes CDR1 MDHEN and CDR2 SYDVKM. Here the CDR3 DNA reads TGTGCCAGCAGTTTAAATGTACGGGATAGAGGAGATACGCTGTATTTT. It yields the protein CASSLNVRDRGDTLYF.

Ten or more counts support this clonotype. An end of the junction differs from the germline gene, which may be a read error. This sequence joins TRBV7-6 and TRBJ2-3; the D gene is possibly TRBD2 (6 bases). This CDR3 is 15 amino acids long. Germline CDR1 is SGHVS and CDR2 is FNYEAQ. The DNA of the CDR3 is TGTGCCAGCAGCTTAGTCCCGGGAGCTACAGATACTCAGTATTTT. Its protein product is CASSLVPGATDTQYF.